This note documents a single T cell receptor (beta chain) sequence. This entry belongs to a study of blood T cell repertoires in COVID-19. The overall study: Italy, Spain and the United States were the sources of the convalescent and acute COVID-19 samples.

In the authors' workflow: For nucleated cells, counts were estimated from reference gene primer amplification. Produced via immunoSEQ multiplex PCR; TCRdb's table is partial and in-frame only. V and J calls and clone size follow that table, whereas D and trimming were derived from the DNA. The table records about 160,000 clones, 75% to 90% of them present only once. Per germline, CDR1 KGHDR and CDR2 SFDVKD. V gave up 3 bases and J gave up 4 bases, with 8 bases separating them. This CDR3 comprises 13 residues. Participants were placed into cohorts based on the clinical history they reported. Recovered status in Cohort 3 required two negative PCRs, clearance, or symptom resolution.

Sequencing was performed on PBMCs or T cells enriched from blood (not recorded which). The TCR originated in a woman aged 55-75 years who had recovered from COVID-19. The genes are TRBV24-1 and TRBJ1-2; D not certain. CDR3 sequence (DNA): TGTGCCACCAGTGATCGGCGGGGCTATGGCTACACCTTC. Translated, it gives CATSDRRGYGYTF.